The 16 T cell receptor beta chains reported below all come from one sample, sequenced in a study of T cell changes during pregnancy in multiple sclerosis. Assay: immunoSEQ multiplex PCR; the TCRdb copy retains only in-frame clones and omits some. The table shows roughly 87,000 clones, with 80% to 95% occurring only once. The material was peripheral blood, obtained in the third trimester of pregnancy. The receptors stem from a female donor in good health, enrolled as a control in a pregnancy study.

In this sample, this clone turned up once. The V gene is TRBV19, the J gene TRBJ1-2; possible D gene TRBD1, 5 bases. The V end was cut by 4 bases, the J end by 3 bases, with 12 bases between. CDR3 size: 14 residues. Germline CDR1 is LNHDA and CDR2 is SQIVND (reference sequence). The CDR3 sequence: CASSTGVNHYGYTF. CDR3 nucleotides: TGTGCCAGTAGTACGGGGGTCAACCACTATGGCTACACCTTC.

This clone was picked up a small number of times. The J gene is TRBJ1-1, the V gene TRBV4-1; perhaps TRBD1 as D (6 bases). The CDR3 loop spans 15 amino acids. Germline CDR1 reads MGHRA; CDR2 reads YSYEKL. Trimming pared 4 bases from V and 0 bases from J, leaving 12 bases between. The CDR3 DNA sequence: TGCGCCAGCAGCCCCACACAGGGCTTGAACACTGAAGCTTTCTTT. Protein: CASSPTQGLNTEAFF.

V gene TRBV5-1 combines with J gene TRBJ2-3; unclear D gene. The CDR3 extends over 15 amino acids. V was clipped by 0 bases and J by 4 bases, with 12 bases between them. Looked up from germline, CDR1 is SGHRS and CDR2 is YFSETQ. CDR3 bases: TGCGCCAGCAGCTTGGGTACGAGGATAGCAGATACGCAGTATTTT. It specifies CASSLGTRIADTQYF.

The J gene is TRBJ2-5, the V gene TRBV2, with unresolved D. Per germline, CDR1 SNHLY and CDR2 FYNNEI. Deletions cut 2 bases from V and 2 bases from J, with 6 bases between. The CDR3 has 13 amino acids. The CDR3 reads CASSEISQETQYF. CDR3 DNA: TGTGCCAGCAGTGAAATCAGTCAAGAGACCCAGTACTTC.

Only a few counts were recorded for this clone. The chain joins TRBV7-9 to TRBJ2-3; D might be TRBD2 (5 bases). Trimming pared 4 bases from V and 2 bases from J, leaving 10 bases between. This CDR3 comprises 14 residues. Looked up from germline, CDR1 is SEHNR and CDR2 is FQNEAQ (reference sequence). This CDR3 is CASSWRTDTDTQYF. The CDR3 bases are TGTGCCAGCAGCTGGAGGACCGACACAGATACGCAGTATTTT.

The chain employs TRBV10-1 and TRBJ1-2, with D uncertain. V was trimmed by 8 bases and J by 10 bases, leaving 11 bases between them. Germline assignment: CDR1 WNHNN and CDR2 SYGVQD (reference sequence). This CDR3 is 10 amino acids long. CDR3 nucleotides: TGCGCCAGCTCTCAGGATCTCTACACCTTC. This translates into CASSQDLYTF.

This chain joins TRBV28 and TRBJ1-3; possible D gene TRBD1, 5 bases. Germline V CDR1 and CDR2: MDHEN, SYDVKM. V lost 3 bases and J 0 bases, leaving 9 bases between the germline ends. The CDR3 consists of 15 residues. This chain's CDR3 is CASSFRDFSGNTIYF. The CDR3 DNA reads TGTGCCAGCAGTTTCAGGGATTTCTCTGGAAACACCATATATTTT. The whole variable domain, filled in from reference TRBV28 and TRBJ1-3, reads DVKVTQSSRYLVKRTGEKVFLECVQDMDHENMFWYRQDPGLGLRLIYFSYDVKMKEKGDIPEGYSVSREKKERFSLILESASTNQTSMYLCASSFRDFSGNTIYFGEGSWLTVV.

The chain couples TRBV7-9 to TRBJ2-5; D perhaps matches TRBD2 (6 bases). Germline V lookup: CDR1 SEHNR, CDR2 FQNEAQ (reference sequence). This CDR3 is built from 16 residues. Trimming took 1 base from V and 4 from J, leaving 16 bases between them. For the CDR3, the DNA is TGTGCCAGCAGCTTAGATCCTACTAGCAAGGGAGAGACCCAGTACTTC. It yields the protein CASSLDPTSKGETQYF.

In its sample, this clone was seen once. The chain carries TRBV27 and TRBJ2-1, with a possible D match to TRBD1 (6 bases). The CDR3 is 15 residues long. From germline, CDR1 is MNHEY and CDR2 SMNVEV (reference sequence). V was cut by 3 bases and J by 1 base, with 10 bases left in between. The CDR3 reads CASSFSQGSYNEQFF. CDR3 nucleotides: TGTGCCAGCAGTTTTTCACAGGGATCCTACAATGAGCAGTTCTTC.

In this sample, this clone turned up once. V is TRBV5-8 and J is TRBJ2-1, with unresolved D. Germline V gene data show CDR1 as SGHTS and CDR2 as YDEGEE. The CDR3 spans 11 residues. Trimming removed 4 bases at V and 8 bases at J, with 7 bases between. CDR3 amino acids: CASSPSDEQFF. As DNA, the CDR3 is TGTGCCAGCAGCCCTAGTGATGAGCAGTTCTTC.

CDR3 protein: CASSPGGRSAGWDTQYF. CDR3 sequence (DNA): TGTGCCAGCAGCCCCGGGGGACGGAGCGCAGGTTGGGATACGCAGTATTTT. V usage is TRBV2 and J usage is TRBJ2-3; D is perhaps TRBD2 (6 bases). V dropped 6 bases and J dropped 6 bases, with 25 bases sitting between them. The CDR3 sequence is 17 residues long. Germline CDR1 SNHLY, CDR2 FYNNEI. Drawing the rest from reference TRBV2 and TRBJ2-3, the complete variable domain is EPEVTQTPSHQVTQMGQEVILRCVPISNHLYFYWYRQILGQKVEFLVSFYNNEISEKSEIFDDQFSVERPDGSNFTLKIRSTKLEDSAMYFCASSPGGRSAGWDTQYFGPGTRLTVL.

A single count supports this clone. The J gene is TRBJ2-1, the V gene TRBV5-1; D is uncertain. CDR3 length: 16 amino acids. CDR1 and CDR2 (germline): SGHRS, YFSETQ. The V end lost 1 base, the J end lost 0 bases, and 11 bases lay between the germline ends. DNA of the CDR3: TGCGCCAGCAGCTTGACTACACCCGGCTCCTACAATGAGCAGTTCTTC. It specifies CASSLTTPGSYNEQFF. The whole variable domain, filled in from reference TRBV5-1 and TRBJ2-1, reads KAGVTQTPRYLIKTRGQQVTLSCSPISGHRSVSWYQQTPGQGLQFLFEYFSETQRNKGNFPGRFSGRQFSNSRSEMNVSTLELGDSALYLCASSLTTPGSYNEQFFGPGTRLTVL.

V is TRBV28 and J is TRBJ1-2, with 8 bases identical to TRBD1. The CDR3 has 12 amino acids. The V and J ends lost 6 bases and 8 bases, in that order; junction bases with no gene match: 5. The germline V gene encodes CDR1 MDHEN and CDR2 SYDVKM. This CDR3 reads CASRVQGGGYTF. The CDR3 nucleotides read TGTGCCAGCAGGGTACAGGGGGGAGGCTACACCTTC.

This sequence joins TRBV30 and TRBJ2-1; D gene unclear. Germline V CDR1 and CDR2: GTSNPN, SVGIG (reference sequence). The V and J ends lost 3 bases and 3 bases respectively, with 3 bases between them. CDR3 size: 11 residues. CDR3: CAWSGYNEQFF. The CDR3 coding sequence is TGTGCCTGGAGCGGCTACAATGAGCAGTTCTTC.

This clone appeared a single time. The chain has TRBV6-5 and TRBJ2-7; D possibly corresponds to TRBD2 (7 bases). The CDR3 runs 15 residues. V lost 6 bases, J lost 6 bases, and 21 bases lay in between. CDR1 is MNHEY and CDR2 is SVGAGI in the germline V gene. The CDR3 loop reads CASRGGRGGNAEQYF. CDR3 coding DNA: TGTGCCAGCAGAGGGGGGCGGGGAGGGAACGCCGAGCAGTACTTC.

CDR3 nucleotide sequence: TGTGCCAGCAGCCCCCCGGGGGGAAAACTGTTTTTT. Its translation is CASSPPGGKLFF. The chain links TRBV7-6 to TRBJ1-4; weak D call: TRBD1 (5 bases). The CDR3 is made up of 12 amino acids. V lost 5 bases and J 10 bases, leaving 11 bases between the germline ends. From germline, CDR1 is SGHVS and CDR2 FNYEAQ.